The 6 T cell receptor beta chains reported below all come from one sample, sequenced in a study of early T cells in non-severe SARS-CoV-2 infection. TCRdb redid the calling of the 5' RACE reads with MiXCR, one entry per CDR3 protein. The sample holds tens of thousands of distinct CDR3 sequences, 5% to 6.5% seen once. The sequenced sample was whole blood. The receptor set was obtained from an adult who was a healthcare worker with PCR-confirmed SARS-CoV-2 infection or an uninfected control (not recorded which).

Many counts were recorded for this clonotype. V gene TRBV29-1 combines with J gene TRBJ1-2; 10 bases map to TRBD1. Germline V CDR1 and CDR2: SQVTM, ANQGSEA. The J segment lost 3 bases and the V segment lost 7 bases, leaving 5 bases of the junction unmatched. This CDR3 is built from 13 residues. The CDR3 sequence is CSADRGRDYGYTF. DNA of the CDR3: TGCAGCGCCGACAGGGGGCGAGACTATGGCTACACCTTC.

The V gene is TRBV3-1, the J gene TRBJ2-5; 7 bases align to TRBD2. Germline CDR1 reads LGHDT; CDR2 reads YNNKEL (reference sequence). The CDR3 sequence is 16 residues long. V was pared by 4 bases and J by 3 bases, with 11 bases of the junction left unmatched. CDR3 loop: CASSRSTSSGKETQYF. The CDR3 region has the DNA TGTGCCAGCAGCCGTTCCACGTCTAGCGGAAAAGAGACCCAGTACTTC.

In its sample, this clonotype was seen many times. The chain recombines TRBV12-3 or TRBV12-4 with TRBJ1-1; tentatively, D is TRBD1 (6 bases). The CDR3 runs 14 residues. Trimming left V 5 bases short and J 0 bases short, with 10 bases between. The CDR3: CASSTGSLNTEAFF. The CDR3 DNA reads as TGTGCCAGCAGTACAGGGTCCCTGAACACTGAAGCTTTCTTT.

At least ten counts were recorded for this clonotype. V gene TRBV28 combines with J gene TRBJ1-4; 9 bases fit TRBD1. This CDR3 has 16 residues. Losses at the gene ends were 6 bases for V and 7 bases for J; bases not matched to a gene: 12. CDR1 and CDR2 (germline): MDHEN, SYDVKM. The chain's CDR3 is CASSTSWTGESEKLFF. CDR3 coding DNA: TGTGCCAGCAGCACCTCCTGGACAGGGGAAAGTGAAAAACTGTTTTTT.

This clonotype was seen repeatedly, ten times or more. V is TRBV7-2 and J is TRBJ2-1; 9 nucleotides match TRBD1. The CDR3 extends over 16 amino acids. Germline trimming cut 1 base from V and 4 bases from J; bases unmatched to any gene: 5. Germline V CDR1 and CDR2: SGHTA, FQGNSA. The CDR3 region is CASSLGRTGVYNEQFF. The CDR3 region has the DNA TGTGCCAGCAGCTTAGGGCGGACAGGGGTATACAATGAGCAGTTCTTC.

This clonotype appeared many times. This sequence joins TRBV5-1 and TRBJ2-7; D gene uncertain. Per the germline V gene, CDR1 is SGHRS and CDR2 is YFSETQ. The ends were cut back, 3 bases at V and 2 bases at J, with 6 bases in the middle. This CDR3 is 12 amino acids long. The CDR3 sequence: CASSSRAYEQYF. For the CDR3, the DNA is TGCGCCAGCAGCTCCAGAGCCTACGAGCAGTACTTC. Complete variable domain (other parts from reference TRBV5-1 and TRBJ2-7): KAGVTQTPRYLIKTRGQQVTLSCSPISGHRSVSWYQQTPGQGLQFLFEYFSETQRNKGNFPGRFSGRQFSNSRSEMNVSTLELGDSALYLCASSSRAYEQYFGPGTRLTVT.